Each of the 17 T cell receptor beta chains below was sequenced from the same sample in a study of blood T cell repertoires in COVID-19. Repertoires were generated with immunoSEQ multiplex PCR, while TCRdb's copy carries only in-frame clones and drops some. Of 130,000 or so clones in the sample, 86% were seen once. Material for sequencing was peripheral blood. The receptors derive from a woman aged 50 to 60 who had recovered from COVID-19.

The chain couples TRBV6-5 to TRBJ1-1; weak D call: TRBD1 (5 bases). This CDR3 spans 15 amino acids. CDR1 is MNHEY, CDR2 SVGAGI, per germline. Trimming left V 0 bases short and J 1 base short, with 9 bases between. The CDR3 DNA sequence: TGTGCCAGCAGTTACTCGAAAAGGGGGAACACTGAAGCTTTCTTT. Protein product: CASSYSKRGNTEAFF.

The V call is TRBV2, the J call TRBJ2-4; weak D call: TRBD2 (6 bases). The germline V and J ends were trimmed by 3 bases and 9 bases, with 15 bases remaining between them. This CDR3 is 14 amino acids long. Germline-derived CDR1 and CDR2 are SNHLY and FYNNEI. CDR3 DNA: TGTGCCAGCAGTGAGGTAGTTAGCGGAAGCATTCAGTACTTC. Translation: CASSEVVSGSIQYF.

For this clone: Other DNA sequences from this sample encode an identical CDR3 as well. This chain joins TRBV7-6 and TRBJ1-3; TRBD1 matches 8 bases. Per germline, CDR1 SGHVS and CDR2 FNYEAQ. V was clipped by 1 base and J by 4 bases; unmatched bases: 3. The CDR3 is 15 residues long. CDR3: CASSLGPGGGNTIYF. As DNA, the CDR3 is TGTGCCAGCAGCTTAGGACCAGGGGGCGGAAACACCATATATTTT.

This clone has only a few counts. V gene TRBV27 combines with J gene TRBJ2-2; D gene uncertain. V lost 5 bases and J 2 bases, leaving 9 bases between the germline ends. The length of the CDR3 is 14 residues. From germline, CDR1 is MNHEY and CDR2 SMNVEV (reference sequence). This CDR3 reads CASSRRLNTGELFF. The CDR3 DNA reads TGTGCCAGCAGTCGTCGACTTAACACCGGGGAGCTGTTTTTT.

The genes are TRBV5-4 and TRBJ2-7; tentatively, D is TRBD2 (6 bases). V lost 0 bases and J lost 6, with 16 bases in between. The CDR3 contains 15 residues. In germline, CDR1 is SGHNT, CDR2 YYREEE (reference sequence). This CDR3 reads CASSLVNVAGGEQYF. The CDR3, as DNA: TGTGCCAGCAGCTTGGTTAATGTAGCCGGGGGCGAGCAGTACTTC.

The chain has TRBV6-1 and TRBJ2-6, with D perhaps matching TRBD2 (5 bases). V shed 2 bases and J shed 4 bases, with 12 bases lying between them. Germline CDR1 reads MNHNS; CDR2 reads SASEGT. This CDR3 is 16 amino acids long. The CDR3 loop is CASSERQTGGANVLTF. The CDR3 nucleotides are TGTGCCAGCAGTGAAAGGCAGACGGGGGGGGCCAACGTCCTGACTTTC.

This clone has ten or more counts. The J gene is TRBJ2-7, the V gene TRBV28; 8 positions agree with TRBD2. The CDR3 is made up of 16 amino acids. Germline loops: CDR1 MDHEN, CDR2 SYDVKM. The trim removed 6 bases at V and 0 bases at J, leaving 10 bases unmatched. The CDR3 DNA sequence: TGTGCCAGCAGGACTGCCTGGCGGGGGGACTCCTACGAGCAGTACTTC. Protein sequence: CASRTAWRGDSYEQYF.

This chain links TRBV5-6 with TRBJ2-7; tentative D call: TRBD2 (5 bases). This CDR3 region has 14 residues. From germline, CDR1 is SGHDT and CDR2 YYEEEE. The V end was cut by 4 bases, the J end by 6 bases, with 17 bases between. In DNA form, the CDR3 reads TGTGCCAGCAGCAATATTCAGGACCGGGGCGAGCAGTACTTC. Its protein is CASSNIQDRGEQYF.

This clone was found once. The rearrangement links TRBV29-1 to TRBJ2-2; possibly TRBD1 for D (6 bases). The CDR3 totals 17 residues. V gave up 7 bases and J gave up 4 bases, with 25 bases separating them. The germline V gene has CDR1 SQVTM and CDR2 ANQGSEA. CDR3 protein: CSAINTGNSRITGELFF. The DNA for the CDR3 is TGCAGCGCCATAAACACAGGGAATAGTAGAATCACCGGGGAGCTGTTTTTT.

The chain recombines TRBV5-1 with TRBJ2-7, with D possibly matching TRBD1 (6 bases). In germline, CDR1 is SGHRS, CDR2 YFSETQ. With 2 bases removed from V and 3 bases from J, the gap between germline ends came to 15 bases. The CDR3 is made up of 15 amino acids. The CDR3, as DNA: TGCGCCAGCAGCTTCGGACAGAGGGGCCTCTACGAGCAGTACTTC. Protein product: CASSFGQRGLYEQYF. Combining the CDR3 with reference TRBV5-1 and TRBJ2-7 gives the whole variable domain KAGVTQTPRYLIKTRGQQVTLSCSPISGHRSVSWYQQTPGQGLQFLFEYFSETQRNKGNFPGRFSGRQFSNSRSEMNVSTLELGDSALYLCASSFGQRGLYEQYFGPGTRLTVT.

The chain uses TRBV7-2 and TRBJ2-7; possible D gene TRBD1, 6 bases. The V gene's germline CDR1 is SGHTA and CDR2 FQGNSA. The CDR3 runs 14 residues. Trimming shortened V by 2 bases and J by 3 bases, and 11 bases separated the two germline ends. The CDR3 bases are TGTGCCAGCAGCTTAATCGGACAGTTCTACGAGCAGTACTTC. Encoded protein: CASSLIGQFYEQYF.

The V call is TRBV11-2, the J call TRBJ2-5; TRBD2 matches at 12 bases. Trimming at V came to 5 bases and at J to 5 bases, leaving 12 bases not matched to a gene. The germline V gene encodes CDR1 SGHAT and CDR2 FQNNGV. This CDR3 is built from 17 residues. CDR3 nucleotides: TGTGCCAGCAGCGCAACTAGCGGGGGGCTCGGGGGCGAGACCCAGTACTTC. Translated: CASSATSGGLGGETQYF. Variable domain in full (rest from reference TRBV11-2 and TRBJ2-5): EAGVAQSPRYKIIEKRQSVAFWCNPISGHATLYWYQQILGQGPKLLIQFQNNGVVDDSQLPKDRFSAERLKGVDSTLKIQPAKLEDSAVYLCASSATSGGLGGETQYFGPGTRLLVL.

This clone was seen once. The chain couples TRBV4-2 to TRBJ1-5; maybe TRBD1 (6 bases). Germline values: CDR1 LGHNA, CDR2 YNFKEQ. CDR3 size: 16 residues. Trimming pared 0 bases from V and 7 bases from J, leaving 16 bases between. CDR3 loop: CASSQDEGGAGQPQHF. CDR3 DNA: TGTGCCAGCAGCCAAGATGAGGGGGGGGCTGGGCAGCCCCAGCATTTT.

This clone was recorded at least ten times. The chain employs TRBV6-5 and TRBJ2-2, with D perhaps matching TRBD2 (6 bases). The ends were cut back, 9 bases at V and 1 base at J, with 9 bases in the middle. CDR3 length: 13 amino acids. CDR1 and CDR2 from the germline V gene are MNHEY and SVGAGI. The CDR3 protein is CARGGGNTGELFF. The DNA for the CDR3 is TGTGCCAGGGGGGGAGGGAACACCGGGGAGCTGTTTTTT.

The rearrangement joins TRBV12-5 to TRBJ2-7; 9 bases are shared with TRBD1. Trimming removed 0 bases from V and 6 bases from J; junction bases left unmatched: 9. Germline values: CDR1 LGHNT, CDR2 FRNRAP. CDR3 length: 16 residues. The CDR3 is CASGLVLGTGPSEQYF. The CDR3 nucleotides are TGTGCTAGTGGTTTGGTACTAGGGACAGGGCCCTCCGAGCAGTACTTC.

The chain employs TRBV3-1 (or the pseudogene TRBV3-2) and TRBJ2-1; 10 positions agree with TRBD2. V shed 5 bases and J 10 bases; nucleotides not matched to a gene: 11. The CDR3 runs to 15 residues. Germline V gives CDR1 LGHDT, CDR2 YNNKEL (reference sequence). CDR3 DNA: TGTGCCAGCAGCAAAGCGGGGGGGTTACTCGGAGAGCAGTTCTTC. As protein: CASSKAGGLLGEQFF.

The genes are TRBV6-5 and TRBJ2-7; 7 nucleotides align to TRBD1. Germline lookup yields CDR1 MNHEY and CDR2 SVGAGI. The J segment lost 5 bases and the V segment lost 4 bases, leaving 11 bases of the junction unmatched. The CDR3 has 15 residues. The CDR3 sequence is CASSLGQSLPHEQYF. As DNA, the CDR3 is TGTGCCAGCAGTTTGGGACAGTCCCTTCCCCACGAGCAGTACTTC.